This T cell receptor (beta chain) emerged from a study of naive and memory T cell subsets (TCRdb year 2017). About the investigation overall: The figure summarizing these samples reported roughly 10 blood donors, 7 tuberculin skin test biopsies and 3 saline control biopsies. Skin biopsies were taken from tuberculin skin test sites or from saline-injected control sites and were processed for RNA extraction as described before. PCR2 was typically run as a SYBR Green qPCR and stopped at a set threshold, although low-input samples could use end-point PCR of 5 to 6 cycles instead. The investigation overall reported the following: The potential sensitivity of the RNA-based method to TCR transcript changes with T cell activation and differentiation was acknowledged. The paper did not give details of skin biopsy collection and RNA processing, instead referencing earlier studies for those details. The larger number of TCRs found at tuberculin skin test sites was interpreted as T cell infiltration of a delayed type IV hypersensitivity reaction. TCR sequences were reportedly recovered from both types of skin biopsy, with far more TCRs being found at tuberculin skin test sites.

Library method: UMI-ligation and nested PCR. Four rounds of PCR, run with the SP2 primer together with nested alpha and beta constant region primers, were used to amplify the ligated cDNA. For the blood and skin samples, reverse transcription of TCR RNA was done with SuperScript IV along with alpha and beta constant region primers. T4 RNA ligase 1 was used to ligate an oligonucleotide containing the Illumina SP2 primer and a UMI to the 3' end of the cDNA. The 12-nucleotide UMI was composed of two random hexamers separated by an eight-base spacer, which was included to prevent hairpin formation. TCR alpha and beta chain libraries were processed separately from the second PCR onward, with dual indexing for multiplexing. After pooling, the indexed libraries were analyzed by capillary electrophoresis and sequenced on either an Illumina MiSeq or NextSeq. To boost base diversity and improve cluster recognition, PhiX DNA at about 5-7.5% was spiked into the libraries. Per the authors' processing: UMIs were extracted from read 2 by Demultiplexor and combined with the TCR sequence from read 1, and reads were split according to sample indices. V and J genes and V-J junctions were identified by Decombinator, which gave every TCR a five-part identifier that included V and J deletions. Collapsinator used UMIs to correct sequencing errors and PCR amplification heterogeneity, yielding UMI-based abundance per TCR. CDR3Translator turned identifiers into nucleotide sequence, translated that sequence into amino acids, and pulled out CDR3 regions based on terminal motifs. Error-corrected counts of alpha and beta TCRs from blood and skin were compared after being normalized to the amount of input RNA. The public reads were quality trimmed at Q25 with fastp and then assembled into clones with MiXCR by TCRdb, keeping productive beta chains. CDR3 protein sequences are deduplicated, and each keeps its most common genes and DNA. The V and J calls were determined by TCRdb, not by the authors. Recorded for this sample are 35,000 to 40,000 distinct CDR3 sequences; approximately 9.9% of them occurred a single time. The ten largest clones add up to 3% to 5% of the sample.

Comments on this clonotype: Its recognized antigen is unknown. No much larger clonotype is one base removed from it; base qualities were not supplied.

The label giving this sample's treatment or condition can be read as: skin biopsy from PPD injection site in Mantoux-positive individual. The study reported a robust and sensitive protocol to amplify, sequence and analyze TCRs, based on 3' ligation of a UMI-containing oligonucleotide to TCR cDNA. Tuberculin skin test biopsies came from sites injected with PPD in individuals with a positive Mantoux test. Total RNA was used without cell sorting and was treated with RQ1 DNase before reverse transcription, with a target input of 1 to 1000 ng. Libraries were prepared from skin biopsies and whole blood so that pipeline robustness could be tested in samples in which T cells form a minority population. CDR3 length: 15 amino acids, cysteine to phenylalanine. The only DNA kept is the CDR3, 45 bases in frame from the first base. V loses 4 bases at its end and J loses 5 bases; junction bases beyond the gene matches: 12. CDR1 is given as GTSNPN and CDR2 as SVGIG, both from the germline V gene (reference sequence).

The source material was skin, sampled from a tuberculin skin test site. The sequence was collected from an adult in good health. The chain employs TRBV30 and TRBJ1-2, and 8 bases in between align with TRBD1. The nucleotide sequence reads TGTGCCTGGACCCCCCCAGGGGGCGCATCTTATGGCTACACCTTC. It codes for CAWTPPGGASYGYTF.